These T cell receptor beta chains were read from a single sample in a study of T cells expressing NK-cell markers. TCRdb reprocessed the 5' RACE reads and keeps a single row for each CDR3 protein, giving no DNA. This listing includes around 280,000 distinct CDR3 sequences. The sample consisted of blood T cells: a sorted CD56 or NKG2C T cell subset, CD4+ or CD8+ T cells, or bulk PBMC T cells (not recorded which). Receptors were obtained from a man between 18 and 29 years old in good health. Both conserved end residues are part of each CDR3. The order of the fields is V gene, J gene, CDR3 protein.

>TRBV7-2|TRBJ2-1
CASSFRADSYNEQFF
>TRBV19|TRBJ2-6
CASSLGSGSGANVLTF
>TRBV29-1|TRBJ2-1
CSVVTGSNNEQFF
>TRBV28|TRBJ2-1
CASTPGAGVTNEQFF
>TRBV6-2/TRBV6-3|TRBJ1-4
CASSSTGGAEKLFF
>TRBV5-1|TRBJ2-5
CASSLSSGREETQYF
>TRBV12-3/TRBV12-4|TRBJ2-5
CASRGTDETQYF
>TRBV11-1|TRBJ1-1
CASSLSGSMNTEAFF
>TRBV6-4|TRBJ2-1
CASSANGGGNEQFF
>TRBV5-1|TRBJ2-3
CASSPSVSTDTQYF
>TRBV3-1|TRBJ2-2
CASSPWTGAGELFF
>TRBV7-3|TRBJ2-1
CASSLTRVAPHEQFF
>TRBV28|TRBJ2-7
CASSSLDRQGYEQYF
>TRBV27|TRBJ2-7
CASRPRAGGGHEQYF
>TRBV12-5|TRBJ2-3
CASGYSGTDTQYF
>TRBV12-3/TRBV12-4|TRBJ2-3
CASSIGLAGSFRTDTQYF
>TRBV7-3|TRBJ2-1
CASSSKRLAGVGTNNEQFF
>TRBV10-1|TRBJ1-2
CASSESGRNYGYTF
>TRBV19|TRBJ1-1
CASSGQPPYTEAFF
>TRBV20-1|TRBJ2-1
CSARDQAGAGEQFF
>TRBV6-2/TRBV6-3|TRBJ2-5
CASSYGRGAQETQYF
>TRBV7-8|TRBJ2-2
CASSSRSRGNTGELFF
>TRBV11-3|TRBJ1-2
CASSLEASDGYTF
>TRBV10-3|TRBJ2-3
CAISPSGSLPDTQYF
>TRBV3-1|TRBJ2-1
CASSQASGTGGFF
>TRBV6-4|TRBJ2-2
CASSAAREGTGELFF
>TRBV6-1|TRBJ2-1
CASSGGGQGADEQFF
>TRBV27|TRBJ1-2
CASRPPGQGNRYGYTF
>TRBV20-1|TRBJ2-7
CSATGLGNEQYF
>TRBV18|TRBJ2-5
CASSPKGLAETQYF
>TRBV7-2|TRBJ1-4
CASSDLGGATNEKLFF
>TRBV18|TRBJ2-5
CASSPKDRGETQYF
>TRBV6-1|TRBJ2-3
CASSPHGRRNTDTQYF
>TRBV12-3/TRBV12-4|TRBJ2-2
CASSGTGYTGELFF
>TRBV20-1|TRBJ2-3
CSALRSTDTQYF
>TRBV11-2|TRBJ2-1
CASSLRGGVVYNEQFF
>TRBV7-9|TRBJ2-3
CASSLYDREPTDTQYF
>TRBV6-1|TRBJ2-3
CATRLADRTDTQYF
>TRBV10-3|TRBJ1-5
CAISEPGGDGKNQPQHF
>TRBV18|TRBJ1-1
CASSARTEQTEAFF